The 25 T cell receptor beta chains in this list originate from one sample, sequenced in a study of T cell responses to AZD1222 COVID-19 vaccine. Here immunoSEQ multiplex PCR was the method, and the copy in TCRdb shows in-frame clones only, minus some. Among about 180,000 clones, roughly 88% were seen once, and the ten largest hold 0.45% to 0.55%. The specimen comprised peripheral blood, sampled on day 0 of AZD1222 vaccination. These receptors all stem from an adult in good health.

This chain connects TRBV4-2 to TRBJ1-3, with 9 nucleotides matching TRBD1. V lost 4 bases, J lost 4 bases, and 5 bases stayed unmatched. Germline V lookup: CDR1 LGHNA, CDR2 YNFKEQ. CDR3 length: 15 amino acids. CDR3 bases: TGTGCCAGCAGCCCCGACAGGGGGATCGGAAACACCATATATTTT. It specifies CASSPDRGIGNTIYF.

The V and J genes are TRBV7-8 and TRBJ2-7, with 8 bases lining up with TRBD2. CDR1 is SGHVS and CDR2 is FQNEAQ in the germline V gene. V lost 4 bases and J lost 6; bases outside the gene matches: 2. CDR3 length: 12 amino acids. This chain's CDR3 is CASSSAGGEQYF. The CDR3 DNA is TGTGCCAGCAGCTCGGCGGGGGGCGAGCAGTACTTC.

This chain uses TRBV19 with TRBJ2-2; 7 nucleotides line up with TRBD2. Germline V lookup: CDR1 LNHDA, CDR2 SQIVND (reference sequence). The CDR3 length is 16 residues. Losses at the gene ends were 4 bases for V and 5 bases for J; bases not matched to a gene: 10. CDR3 sequence: CASSTSGGWGTGELFF. The CDR3 DNA reads TGTGCCAGTAGTACCTCCGGGGGGTGGGGTACCGGGGAGCTGTTTTTT. Full variable domain (missing parts from reference TRBV19 and TRBJ2-2): DGGITQSPKYLFRKEGQNVTLSCEQNLNHDAMYWYRQDPGQGLRLIYYSQIVNDFQKGDIAEGYSVSREKKESFPLTVTSAQKNPTAFYLCASSTSGGWGTGELFFGEGSRLTVL.

The gene calls are TRBV19 and TRBJ1-5; D is undetermined. V was cut by 7 bases and J by 6 bases, with 19 bases left in between. The CDR3 contains 15 residues. Germline V lookup: CDR1 LNHDA, CDR2 SQIVND (reference sequence). In nucleotides, the CDR3 is TGTGCCAGTAAAGAGGCGCGTGGCATTAGTCAGCCCCAGCATTTT. Translation: CASKEARGISQPQHF.

About this clone: The sample has other DNA sequences that encode this CDR3 too. The CDR3 reads CASSPGTGNEKLFF. CDR3 nucleotide sequence: TGTGCCAGTAGCCCCGGGACAGGGAACGAAAAACTGTTTTTT. The chain carries TRBV19 and TRBJ1-4; 9 nucleotides align to TRBD1. The CDR3 runs to 14 residues. The V and J ends lost 6 bases and 8 bases, in that order; junction bases with no gene match: 7. CDR1 LNHDA and CDR2 SQIVND come from the germline V gene (reference sequence).

The rearrangement joins TRBV7-8 to TRBJ1-5, with 8 bases aligning to TRBD1. J gave up 6 bases and V 5 bases, and 15 bases lay outside the gene matches. Germline CDR1 SGHVS, CDR2 FQNEAQ. The CDR3 length is 17 residues. Here the CDR3 DNA reads TGTGCCAGCAGCCGGATGAGGGGACAGGATATGGTTCAGCCCCAGCATTTT. As protein: CASSRMRGQDMVQPQHF.

This sequence joins TRBV6-5 and TRBJ1-3; D call uncertain. In germline, CDR1 is MNHEY, CDR2 SVGAGI. V lost 0 bases to trimming and J lost 0 bases, with 9 bases between them. There are 16 residues in the CDR3. In nucleotides, the CDR3 is TGTGCCAGCAGTTACTCGCACACGAGCTCTGGAAACACCATATATTTT. It codes for CASSYSHTSSGNTIYF.

The chain links TRBV28 to TRBJ2-7, with a weak D call TRBD1 (6 bases). V was shortened by 5 bases and J by 6 bases, with 14 bases between the two germline ends. Germline-derived CDR1 and CDR2 are MDHEN and SYDVKM. This CDR3 is built from 13 residues. In DNA form, the CDR3 reads TGTGCCAGCAGTGGGGGCAGCTGGACCGAGCAGTACTTC. Its translation is CASSGGSWTEQYF.

The chain uses TRBV6-6 and TRBJ2-2; 8 bases agree with TRBD1. The CDR3 sequence is 15 residues long. Germline trimming cut 6 bases from V and 5 bases from J; bases unmatched to any gene: 8. Germline V CDR1 and CDR2: MNHNY, SVGAGI (reference sequence). CDR3 coding DNA: TGTGCCAGCAGATCAGGACAGGGTCGAACCGGGGAGCTGTTTTTT. Translated: CASRSGQGRTGELFF.

The chain uses TRBV19 and TRBJ2-7; either TRBD1 or TRBD2 may fit D (5 bases each). The germline CDR1 and CDR2 sequences are LNHDA and SQIVND (reference sequence). The ends were cut back, 6 bases at V and 4 bases at J, with 7 bases in the middle. There are 11 residues in the CDR3. CDR3: CASRWGYEQYF. The DNA for the CDR3 is TGTGCCAGTAGGTGGGGGTACGAGCAGTACTTC.

The rearrangement links TRBV23-1 to TRBJ2-3; 11 bases are a match to TRBD1. TRBV23-1 is annotated as an ORF whose role is uncertain. Trimming removed 8 bases from V and 4 bases from J; junction bases left unmatched: 8. This CDR3 is 15 amino acids long. CDR3 residues: CASGTGTGGSDTQYF. CDR3 DNA: TGCGCCAGCGGGACCGGGACAGGGGGTTCAGATACGCAGTATTTT.

The V gene is TRBV28, the J gene TRBJ1-1; 7 bases are shared with TRBD1. Germline V gives CDR1 MDHEN, CDR2 SYDVKM. Trimming removed 9 bases from V and 5 bases from J; junction bases left unmatched: 9. The CDR3 runs 13 residues. In DNA form, the CDR3 reads TGTGCCAGTCGTCGAACAGGGGAAACTGAAGCTTTCTTT. Its protein product is CASRRTGETEAFF.

The chain uses TRBV5-1 and TRBJ1-3; 9 nucleotides match TRBD1. CDR3 length: 18 residues. J gave up 0 bases and V 3 bases, and 10 bases lay outside the gene matches. The germline CDR1 and CDR2 sequences are SGHRS and YFSETQ. The CDR3 bases are TGCGCCAGCAGCTCCAGTCCCGGGACAGGGAACTCTGGAAACACCATATATTTT. This translates into CASSSSPGTGNSGNTIYF.

The genes are TRBV5-4 and TRBJ2-7, with D maybe TRBD1 (5 bases). There are 15 residues in the CDR3. Trimming pared 0 bases from V and 0 bases from J, leaving 10 bases between. The germline CDR1 and CDR2 sequences are SGHNT and YYREEE (reference sequence). Written as DNA, the CDR3 is TGTGCCAGCAGCTTGGAACAGGACCTCTCCTACGAGCAGTACTTC. Translation gives CASSLEQDLSYEQYF.

The chain uses TRBV1 and TRBJ1-5; the D call in the table, TRBD1, was not verified against the DNA. TRBV1 is recorded as a pseudogene. The CDR3 spans 18 residues. The chain's CDR3 is CTSSQDPGTGLDNQPQHF. As DNA, the CDR3 is TGCACCAGCAGCCAAGATCCCGGGACAGGGCTCGACAATCAGCCCCAGCATTTT.

The chain combines TRBV6-2 or TRBV6-3 with TRBJ2-1, with 8 nucleotides matching TRBD1. The CDR3 totals 15 residues. The germline V gene encodes CDR1 MNHEY and CDR2 SVGEGT. V lost 5 bases to trimming and J lost 3 bases; unmatched junction nucleotides: 6. In DNA, the CDR3 is TGTGCCAGCAGTCGGACAGGGTCCCACTACAATGAGCAGTTCTTC. The encoded protein is CASSRTGSHYNEQFF.

The chain uses TRBV2 and TRBJ2-3, with D tentatively TRBD1 (6 bases). CDR1 is SNHLY, CDR2 FYNNEI, per germline. The V gene lost 6 bases and the J gene lost 4 bases, with 14 bases spanning the gap. CDR3 length: 14 amino acids. This CDR3 reads CASRDSWGPDTQYF. The DNA for the CDR3 is TGTGCCAGCAGGGACTCTTGGGGGCCAGATACGCAGTATTTT.

This clone was seen more than once but under ten times. DNA for the CDR3: TGTGCCAGCAGTTTATCACGGACAGGCCCAAATTCACCCCTCCACTTT. This gives the protein CASSLSRTGPNSPLHF. V and J are TRBV28 and TRBJ1-6, with 7 bases lining up with TRBD1. With V trimmed by 1 base and J by 7 bases, 7 bases remained unmatched. Germline V gene sequence: CDR1 MDHEN, CDR2 SYDVKM. The CDR3 runs to 16 residues. Combining the CDR3 with reference TRBV28 and TRBJ1-6 gives the whole variable domain DVKVTQSSRYLVKRTGEKVFLECVQDMDHENMFWYRQDPGLGLRLIYFSYDVKMKEKGDIPEGYSVSREKKERFSLILESASTNQTSMYLCASSLSRTGPNSPLHFGNGTRLTVT.

V is TRBV4-2 and J is TRBJ1-2, with D perhaps TRBD1 (6 bases). V was pared by 5 bases and J by 8 bases, with 15 bases between. Germline V CDR1 and CDR2: LGHNA, YNFKEQ. The CDR3 consists of 13 residues. CDR3 loop: CASSGLTGIGYTF. The CDR3 bases are TGTGCCAGCAGCGGCCTCACAGGGATCGGCTACACCTTC.

CDR3 residues: CASSSRQGMNTEAFF. The CDR3 DNA is TGTGCCAGCAGTTCACGACAGGGAATGAACACTGAAGCTTTCTTT. V usage is TRBV6-5 and J usage is TRBJ1-1; TRBD1 matches at 7 bases. V dropped 4 bases and J dropped 0; count of bases not matched to a gene: 5. Germline assignment: CDR1 MNHEY and CDR2 SVGAGI. The CDR3 is 15 residues long.

The V and J genes are TRBV18 and TRBJ2-5, with no clear D. The V gene's germline CDR1 is KGHSH and CDR2 LQKENI. V lost 0 bases to trimming and J lost 4 bases, with 12 bases between them. The CDR3 runs 15 residues. The CDR3 reads CASSPPPISGETQYF. CDR3 DNA sequence: TGTGCCAGCTCACCACCTCCGATTAGTGGAGAGACCCAGTACTTC.

V is TRBV28 and J is TRBJ1-1, with 7 bases fitting TRBD1. The CDR3 is 13 residues long. Germline V gives CDR1 MDHEN, CDR2 SYDVKM. The DNA of the CDR3 is TGTGTCCACTGGGACAGAATGAACACTGAAGCTTTCTTT. Residues: CVHWDRMNTEAFF.

The gene calls are TRBV27 and TRBJ2-1; 7 nucleotides line up with TRBD2. Germline V gene sequence: CDR1 MNHEY, CDR2 SMNVEV (reference sequence). After removal of 3 bases from V and 4 bases from J, the junction contained 18 bases not matched to a gene. The CDR3 loop spans 19 amino acids. The CDR3 here is CASSFKRGNRRPRYNEQFF. CDR3 DNA sequence: TGTGCCAGCAGTTTCAAGCGGGGAAACCGAAGGCCCCGATACAATGAGCAGTTCTTC.

The chain combines TRBV5-5 with TRBJ2-2; D not certain. Germline CDR1 and CDR2: SGHKS and YYEKEE (reference sequence). The ends were cut back, 0 bases at V and 6 bases at J, with 6 bases in the middle. This CDR3 contains 13 residues. The chain's CDR3 is CASSLGVAGELFF. In DNA form, the CDR3 reads TGTGCCAGCAGCTTGGGTGTTGCCGGGGAGCTGTTTTTT.

The chain employs TRBV6-5 and TRBJ1-2; no clear D gene. Per germline, CDR1 MNHEY and CDR2 SVGAGI. This CDR3 comprises 11 residues. Trimming cost V 4 bases and J 9 bases, with 9 bases left between them. The CDR3 nucleotides are TGTGCCAGCAGTTTCGGGGAGCGCTACACCTTC. It is translated as CASSFGERYTF.